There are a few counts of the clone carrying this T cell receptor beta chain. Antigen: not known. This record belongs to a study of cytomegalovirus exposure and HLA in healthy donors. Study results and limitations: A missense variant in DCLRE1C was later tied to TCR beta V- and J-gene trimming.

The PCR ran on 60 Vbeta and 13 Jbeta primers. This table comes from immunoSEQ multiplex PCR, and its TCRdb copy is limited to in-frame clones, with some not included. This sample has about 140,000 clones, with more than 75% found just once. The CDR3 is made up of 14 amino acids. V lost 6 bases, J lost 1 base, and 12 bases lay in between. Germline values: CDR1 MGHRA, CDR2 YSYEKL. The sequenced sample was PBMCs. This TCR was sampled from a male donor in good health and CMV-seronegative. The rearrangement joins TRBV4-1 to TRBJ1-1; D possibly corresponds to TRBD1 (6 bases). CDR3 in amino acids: CASSPDSRNTEAFF. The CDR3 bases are TGCGCCAGCAGTCCGGACAGTAGGAACACTGAAGCTTTCTTT.